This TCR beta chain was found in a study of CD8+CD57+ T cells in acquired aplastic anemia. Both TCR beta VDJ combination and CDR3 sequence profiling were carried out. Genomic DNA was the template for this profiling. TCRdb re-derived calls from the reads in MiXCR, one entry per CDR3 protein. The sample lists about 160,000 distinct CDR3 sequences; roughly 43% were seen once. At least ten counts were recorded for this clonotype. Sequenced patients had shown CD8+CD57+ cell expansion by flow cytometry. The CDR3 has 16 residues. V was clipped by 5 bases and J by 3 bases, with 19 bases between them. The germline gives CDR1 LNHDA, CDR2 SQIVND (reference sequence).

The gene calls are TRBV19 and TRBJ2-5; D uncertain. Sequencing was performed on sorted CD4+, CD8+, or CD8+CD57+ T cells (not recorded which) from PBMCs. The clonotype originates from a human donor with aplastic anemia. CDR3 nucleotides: TGTGCCAGTAGTCCAACCCTGCCCAGTGGGAAAGAGACCCAGTACTTC. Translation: CASSPTLPSGKETQYF.